The source of this TCR beta chain is a study of OX40 agonist ivuxolimab in advanced cancers. Study-wide results and limits: The study found that CD8+ T cells averaged more expanded clones than CD4+. In the 0.1 to 3.0 mg/kg range, CD4+ and CD8+ blood T cells had expanded clonally by week 6. Some nonresponders additionally presented with little normalized T-cell clonal expansion.

About this clone itself: Its antigen is currently unknown.

Germline-derived CDR1 and CDR2 are MDHEN and SYDVKM. V was trimmed by 3 bases and J by 0 bases, leaving 27 bases between them. This CDR3 contains 21 residues. The assay was immunoSEQ multiplex PCR, and TCRdb's table has in-frame clones only and misses some. Of tens of thousands of clones listed, 80% to 95% are singletons. The specimen was CD4+ or CD8+ T cells sorted from blood, collected in a trial of the OX40 agonist ivuxolimab. This clonotype originated in an adult with an advanced solid tumor such as melanoma, head and neck, liver or kidney cancer. The chain links TRBV28 to TRBJ1-5; D not certain. The CDR3 is CASSFLKIAGRRSYSNQPQHF. CDR3 coding DNA: TGTGCCAGCAGTTTCCTGAAGATTGCGGGGAGGAGGTCGTATAGCAATCAGCCCCAGCATTTT.